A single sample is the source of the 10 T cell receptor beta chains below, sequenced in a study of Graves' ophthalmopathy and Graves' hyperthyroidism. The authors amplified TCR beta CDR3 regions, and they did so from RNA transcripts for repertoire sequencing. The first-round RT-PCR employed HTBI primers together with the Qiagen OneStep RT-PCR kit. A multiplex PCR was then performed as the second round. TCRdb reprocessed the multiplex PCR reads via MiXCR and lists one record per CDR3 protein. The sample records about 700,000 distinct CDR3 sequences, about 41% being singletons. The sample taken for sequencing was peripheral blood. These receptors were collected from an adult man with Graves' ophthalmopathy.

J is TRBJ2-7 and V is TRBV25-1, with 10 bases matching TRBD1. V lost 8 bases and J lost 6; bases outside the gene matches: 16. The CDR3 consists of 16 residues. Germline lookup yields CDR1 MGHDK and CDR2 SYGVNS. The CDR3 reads CASVEGGTGVSLEQYF. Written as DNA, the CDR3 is TGTGCCAGCGTTGAAGGTGGGACAGGGGTGTCCCTCGAGCAGTACTTC.

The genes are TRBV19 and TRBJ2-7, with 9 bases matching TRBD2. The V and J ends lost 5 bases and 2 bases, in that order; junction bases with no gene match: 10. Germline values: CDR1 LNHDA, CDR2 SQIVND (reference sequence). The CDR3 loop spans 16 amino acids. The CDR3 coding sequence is TGTGCCAGTAGTCCCTATACTAGCGGGCCGACCTACGAGCAGTACTTC. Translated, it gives CASSPYTSGPTYEQYF.

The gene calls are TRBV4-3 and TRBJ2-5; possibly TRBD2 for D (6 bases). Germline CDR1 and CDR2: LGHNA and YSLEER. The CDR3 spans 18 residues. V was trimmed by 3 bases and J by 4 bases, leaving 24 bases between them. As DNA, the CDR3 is TGCGCCAGCAGCCAGTCTCCTCGGAGTGGTATGGGGGGAGAGACCCAGTACTTC. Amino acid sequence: CASSQSPRSGMGGETQYF.

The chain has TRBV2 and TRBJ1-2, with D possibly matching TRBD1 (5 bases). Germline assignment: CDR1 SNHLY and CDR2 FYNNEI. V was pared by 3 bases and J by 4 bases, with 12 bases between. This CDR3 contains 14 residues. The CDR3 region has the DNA TGTGCCAGCAGTGAGGGGGGGGTCCCCTATGGCTACACCTTC. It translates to CASSEGGVPYGYTF. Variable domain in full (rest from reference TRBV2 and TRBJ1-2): EPEVTQTPSHQVTQMGQEVILRCVPISNHLYFYWYRQILGQKVEFLVSFYNNEISEKSEIFDDQFSVERPDGSNFTLKIRSTKLEDSAMYFCASSEGGVPYGYTFGSGTRLTVV.

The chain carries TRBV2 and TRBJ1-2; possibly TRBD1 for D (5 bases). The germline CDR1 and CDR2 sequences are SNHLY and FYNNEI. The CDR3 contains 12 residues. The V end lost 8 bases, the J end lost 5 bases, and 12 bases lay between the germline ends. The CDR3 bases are TGTGCCAGCTCACGGGACGGGTATGGCTACACCTTC. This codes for CASSRDGYGYTF.

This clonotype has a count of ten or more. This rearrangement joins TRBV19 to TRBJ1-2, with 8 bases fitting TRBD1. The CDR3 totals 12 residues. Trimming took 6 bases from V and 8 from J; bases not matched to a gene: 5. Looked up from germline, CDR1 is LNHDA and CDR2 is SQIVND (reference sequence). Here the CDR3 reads CASSWTGYGYTF. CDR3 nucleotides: TGTGCCAGTAGCTGGACAGGGTACGGCTACACCTTC. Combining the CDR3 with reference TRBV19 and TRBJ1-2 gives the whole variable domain DGGITQSPKYLFRKEGQNVTLSCEQNLNHDAMYWYRQDPGQGLRLIYYSQIVNDFQKGDIAEGYSVSREKKESFPLTVTSAQKNPTAFYLCASSWTGYGYTFGSGTRLTVV.

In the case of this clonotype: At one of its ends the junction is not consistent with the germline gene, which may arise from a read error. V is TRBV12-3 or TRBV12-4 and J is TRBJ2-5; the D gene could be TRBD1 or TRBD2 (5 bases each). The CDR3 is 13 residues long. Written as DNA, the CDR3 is TGTGCCAGCATGTGGGGGAGCCAAGAGACTCAGTACTTC. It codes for CASMWGSQETQYF.

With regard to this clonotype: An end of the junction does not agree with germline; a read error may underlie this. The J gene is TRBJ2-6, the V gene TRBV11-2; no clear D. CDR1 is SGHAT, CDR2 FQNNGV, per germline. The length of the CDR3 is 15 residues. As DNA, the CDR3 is TGCGCCAGCAGCCACGGGTCCCCGGGGGCCAACGTCCTGACTTTC. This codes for CASSHGSPGANVLTF. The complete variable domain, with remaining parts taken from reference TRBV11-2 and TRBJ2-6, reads EAGVAQSPRYKIIEKRQSVAFWCNPISGHATLYWYQQILGQGPKLLIQFQNNGVVDDSQLPKDRFSAERLKGVDSTLKIQPAKLEDSAVYLCASSHGSPGANVLTFGAGSRLTVL.

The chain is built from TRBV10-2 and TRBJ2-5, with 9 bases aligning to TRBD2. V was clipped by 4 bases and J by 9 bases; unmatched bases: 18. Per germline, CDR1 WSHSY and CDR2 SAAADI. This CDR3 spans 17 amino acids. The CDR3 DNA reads TGCGCCAGCAGTGGTGGCGGGGTAGCGGGGGACGTGGCGTCCCAGTACTTC. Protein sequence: CASSGGGVAGDVASQYF.

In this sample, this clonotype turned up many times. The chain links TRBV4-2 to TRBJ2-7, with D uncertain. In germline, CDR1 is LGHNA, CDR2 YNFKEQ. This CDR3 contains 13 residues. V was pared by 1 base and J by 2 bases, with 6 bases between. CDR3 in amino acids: CASSQGVAYEQYF. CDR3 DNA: TGTGCCAGCAGCCAAGGGGTAGCCTACGAGCAGTACTTC.